This T cell receptor beta chain was sequenced during a study of patients and donors after allogeneic stem cell transplantation. The germline CDR1 and CDR2 sequences are SEHNR and FQNEAQ (reference sequence). V was pared by 5 bases and J by 4 bases, with 12 bases of the junction left unmatched. The length of the CDR3 is 16 residues. MiXCR was run by TCRdb on the RT-PCR reads, yielding one entry per CDR3 protein. Here the sample spans more than 850,000 distinct CDR3 sequences, 15% to 20% being singletons. This chain uses TRBV7-9 with TRBJ2-5; TRBD1 aligns across 8 bases. Sequencing input: blood, either unsorted or a sorted T cell fraction (not recorded which). This receptor was obtained from a human donor who was either an allogeneic HSCT recipient or a stem cell or donor lymphocyte infusion donor (not recorded which). It is not recorded whose cells these are; they may come from a transplant donor. The CDR3 bases are TGTGCCAGCAGCCAACGGGAGACAGGGGTCGGAGAGACCCAGTACTTC. Its translation: CASSQRETGVGETQYF.